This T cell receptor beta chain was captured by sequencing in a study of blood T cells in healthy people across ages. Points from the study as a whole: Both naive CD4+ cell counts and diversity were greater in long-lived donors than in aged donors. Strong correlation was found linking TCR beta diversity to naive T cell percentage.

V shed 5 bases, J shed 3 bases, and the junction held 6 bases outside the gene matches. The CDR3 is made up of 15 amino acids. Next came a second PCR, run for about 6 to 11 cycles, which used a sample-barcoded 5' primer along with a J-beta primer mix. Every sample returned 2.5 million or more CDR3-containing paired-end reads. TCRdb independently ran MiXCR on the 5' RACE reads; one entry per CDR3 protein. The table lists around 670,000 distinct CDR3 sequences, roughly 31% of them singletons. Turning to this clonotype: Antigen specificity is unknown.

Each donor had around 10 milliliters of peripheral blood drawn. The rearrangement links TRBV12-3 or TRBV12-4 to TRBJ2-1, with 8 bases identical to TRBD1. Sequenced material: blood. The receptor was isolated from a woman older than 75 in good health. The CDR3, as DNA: TGTGCCAGCAGTCTACCCGGACAGGGCTACAATGAGCAGTTCTTC. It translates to CASSLPGQGYNEQFF.